This TCR beta chain was observed in a study of T cell clonality in common variable immunodeficiency. Study-wide findings and caveats: Reportedly, TCR beta sequences from common variable immunodeficiency showed fewer deletions and N-nucleotide insertions.

Regarding this clone: Its antigen is not identified. The read ends 3 residues early relative to the CDR3; the germline J gene fills the gap.

Assay used: immunoSEQ multiplex PCR; TCRdb lists only in-frame clones, some missing. The sample is made up of about 33,000 clones, none counted only once. Germline values: CDR1 SNHLY, CDR2 FYNNEI. There are 15 residues in the CDR3. The trim removed 8 bases at V and 6 bases at J, leaving 11 bases unmatched. Sequences were obtained from peripheral blood mononuclear cells. The chain is built from TRBV2 and TRBJ2-3; TRBD2 matches 10 bases. This TCR was recovered from a human donor with common variable immunodeficiency. Incomplete CDR3 DNA: TGTGCCAGCCCCCGAAGCGGGGGGGCCGAGGATACG. It codes for CASPRSGGAEDT. The entire CDR3 protein is CASPRSGGAEDTQYF.